The T cell receptor (beta chain) described here comes from a study of T cells in Graves' hyperthyroidism and ophthalmopathy. Between the trimmed V and J ends, which lost 3 bases and 0 bases, there was a span of 11 bases. Germline CDR1 reads DFQATT; CDR2 reads SNEGSKA (reference sequence). The CDR3 length is 14 residues. Amplified TCR beta CDR3 regions came from RNA transcripts. The TCR CDR3 was amplified in a first-round RT-PCR using the HTBI primer set. TCRdb re-called the multiplex PCR reads with MiXCR, one entry per CDR3 protein. The sample has nearly 750,000 distinct CDR3 sequences, 35% seen once.

Sequences were obtained from blood. The clonotype was recovered from a woman in her thirties or forties with Graves' hyperthyroidism. The chain joins TRBV20-1 to TRBJ1-2; D possibly corresponds to TRBD1 (5 bases). For the CDR3, the DNA is TGCAGTGCTAGTTGGGGGAACGCTAACTATGGCTACACCTTC. As protein: CSASWGNANYGYTF.